One and the same sample provided the 24 T cell receptor beta chains below, sequenced in a study of cytomegalovirus exposure and HLA in healthy donors. In the PCR, 60 Vbeta and 13 Jbeta primers were used. TCRdb keeps only in-frame clones here, not all; method: immunoSEQ multiplex PCR. The table shows 100,000 to 150,000 clones, with 60% to 80% occurring only once. The sample was PBMCs. The receptors originated from a man aged 45-65 years in good health and CMV-seropositive.

The rearrangement links TRBV10-2 to TRBJ1-5; D gene uncertain. The CDR3 is made up of 14 amino acids. Trimming removed 1 base from V and 7 bases from J, with 11 bases in between. Germline CDR1 WSHSY, CDR2 SAAADI. CDR3 protein: CASSEFIERQPQHF. CDR3 coding DNA: TGCGCCAGCAGTGAGTTCATAGAACGACAGCCCCAGCATTTT.

This clone was counted once. This chain links TRBV9 with TRBJ2-2, with 7 bases identical to TRBD2. The CDR3 is 15 amino acids. Germline V lookup: CDR1 SGDLS, CDR2 YYNGEE. J lost 4 bases, V lost 0 bases, and 3 bases had no gene match. CDR3 protein: CASSVVGGGTGELFF. DNA of the CDR3: TGTGCCAGCAGCGTAGTTGGGGGGGGCACCGGGGAGCTGTTTTTT. The variable domain in full, with the rest retrieved from reference TRBV9 and TRBJ2-2, is DSGVTQTPKHLITATGQRVTLRCSPRSGDLSVYWYQQSLDQGLQFLIQYYNGEERAKGNILERFSAQQFPDLHSELNLSSLELGDSALYFCASSVVGGGTGELFFGEGSRLTVL.

The rearrangement uses TRBV29-1 and TRBJ2-7; 10 positions match TRBD2. Germline values: CDR1 SQVTM, CDR2 ANQGSEA. The CDR3 has 13 amino acids. The V gene end was trimmed by 6 bases and the J gene end by 2 bases; junction bases not matched to a gene: 4. The CDR3 spells CSVNGLAAYEQYF. The DNA for the CDR3 is TGCAGCGTCAACGGACTAGCGGCCTACGAGCAGTACTTC.

In regard to this clone: A read error may account for a junction end that differs from germline. The CDR3 is CASSEAPTDRARIEAFF. Written as DNA, the CDR3 is TGTGCCAGCAGTGAGGCGCCCACGGACAGGGCGAGAATTGAAGCTTTCTTT. J is TRBJ1-1 and V is TRBV10-3, with 8 nucleotides matching TRBD1. Germline V gene sequence: CDR1 ENHRY, CDR2 SYGVKD. This CDR3 comprises 17 residues.

This rearrangement joins TRBV10-3 to TRBJ1-5; 8 bases are shared with TRBD1. The germline V gene has CDR1 ENHRY and CDR2 SYGVKD. The J segment lost 2 bases and the V segment lost 0 bases, leaving 9 bases of the junction unmatched. The CDR3 has 18 amino acids. The CDR3 reads CAISESGRGLVGNQPQHF. In DNA form, the CDR3 reads TGTGCCATCAGTGAGTCGGGCAGGGGGCTAGTTGGCAATCAGCCCCAGCATTTT.

This chain links TRBV12-5 with TRBJ2-7, with 8 bases matching TRBD1. V was clipped by 3 bases and J by 1 base; unmatched bases: 5. This CDR3 contains 15 residues. Germline loops: CDR1 LGHNT, CDR2 FRNRAP. The chain's CDR3 is CASGFETGASYEQYF. DNA of the CDR3: TGTGCTAGTGGTTTCGAGACAGGGGCATCCTACGAGCAGTACTTC.

This chain uses TRBV5-1 with TRBJ2-1, with 10 positions matching TRBD2. The V gene's germline CDR1 is SGHRS and CDR2 YFSETQ. V dropped 3 bases and J dropped 4; count of bases not matched to a gene: 7. The CDR3 totals 16 residues. The CDR3 nucleotides are TGCGCCAGCAGCTGGACCGGGACTAGCGAGTACAATGAGCAGTTCTTC. Amino acid sequence: CASSWTGTSEYNEQFF.

The rearrangement links TRBV5-1 to TRBJ2-5; TRBD2 matches at 14 bases. The V gene end was trimmed by 4 bases and the J gene end by 5 bases; junction bases not matched to a gene: 10. Germline CDR1 reads SGHRS; CDR2 reads YFSETQ. The CDR3 is made up of 17 amino acids. This CDR3 is CASSAGLAGEWLETQYF. CDR3 nucleotide sequence: TGCGCCAGCAGCGCGGGACTAGCGGGAGAGTGGCTGGAGACCCAGTACTTC.

The chain joins TRBV10-1 to TRBJ2-7, with TRBD1 identical over 7 bases. Trimming cost V 6 bases and J 1 base; bases outside gene matches: 3. The CDR3 sequence is 13 residues long. Germline CDR1 is WNHNN and CDR2 is SYGVQD (reference sequence). The CDR3 nucleotides read TGCGCCAGCAGCTACAGGGGATCCTACGAGCAGTACTTC. It codes for CASSYRGSYEQYF.

This clone was recorded a few times. The chain joins TRBV18 to TRBJ2-5; D not certain. The CDR3 totals 13 residues. With 3 bases removed from V and 2 bases from J, the gap between germline ends came to 7 bases. Germline CDR1 KGHSH, CDR2 LQKENI. The chain's CDR3 is CASSPSGQETQYF. As DNA, the CDR3 is TGTGCCAGCTCACCTTCCGGGCAAGAGACCCAGTACTTC.

CDR3 loop: CASSGGGSAETQYF. The CDR3 nucleotides read TGTGCCAGCAGTGGGGGAGGGTCAGCGGAGACCCAGTACTTC. This rearrangement joins TRBV6-1 to TRBJ2-5, with 7 bases lining up with TRBD2. This CDR3 is built from 14 residues. Germline CDR1 and CDR2: MNHNS and SASEGT. V shed 4 bases, J shed 5 bases, and the junction held 7 bases outside the gene matches.

This chain links TRBV15 with TRBJ2-3; a possible D gene is TRBD2 (9 bases). This CDR3 comprises 21 residues. Germline values: CDR1 LNHNV, CDR2 YYDKDF (reference sequence). The ends were cut back, 3 bases at V and 0 bases at J, with 28 bases in the middle. For the CDR3, the DNA is TGTGCCACCAGCAGCCCAGGGGGCGGGCTAGCGGGGAGTACTAGCACAGATACGCAGTATTTT. Translating it yields CATSSPGGGLAGSTSTDTQYF.

The chain employs TRBV11-1 and TRBJ1-1; unclear D gene. The CDR3 sequence is 13 residues long. Trimming left V 5 bases short and J 0 bases short, with 7 bases between. CDR1 and CDR2 from the germline V gene are SGHAT and FQDESV (reference sequence). CDR3: CASSLGLNTEAFF. For the CDR3, the DNA is TGTGCCAGCAGCCTAGGGCTGAACACTGAAGCTTTCTTT.

The chain couples TRBV28 to TRBJ2-1, with 11 positions matching TRBD2. Germline loops: CDR1 MDHEN, CDR2 SYDVKM. V was pared by 7 bases and J by 7 bases, with 3 bases of the junction left unmatched. CDR3 length equals 13 residues. This CDR3 is CASIGTSGNEQFF. The CDR3 DNA reads as TGTGCCAGCATCGGGACTAGCGGTAATGAGCAGTTCTTC. Full variable domain (rest looked up from reference TRBV28 and TRBJ2-1): DVKVTQSSRYLVKRTGEKVFLECVQDMDHENMFWYRQDPGLGLRLIYFSYDVKMKEKGDIPEGYSVSREKKERFSLILESASTNQTSMYLCASIGTSGNEQFFGPGTRLTVL.

This sequence joins TRBV9 and TRBJ1-4, with 11 bases matching TRBD1. The germline V gene has CDR1 SGDLS and CDR2 YYNGEE. The J segment lost 7 bases and the V segment lost 4 bases, leaving 6 bases of the junction unmatched. This CDR3 has 15 residues. The CDR3 nucleotides are TGTGCCAGCAGCAGGGGACAGGGGGGAGGTGAAAAACTGTTTTTT. Translated, it gives CASSRGQGGGEKLFF. Complete variable domain (other parts from reference TRBV9 and TRBJ1-4): DSGVTQTPKHLITATGQRVTLRCSPRSGDLSVYWYQQSLDQGLQFLIQYYNGEERAKGNILERFSAQQFPDLHSELNLSSLELGDSALYFCASSRGQGGGEKLFFGSGTQLSVL.

The V and J genes are TRBV28 and TRBJ2-5; TRBD2 agrees at 9 bases. The CDR3 totals 16 residues. Looked up from germline, CDR1 is MDHEN and CDR2 is SYDVKM. Trimming took 7 bases from V and 4 from J; bases not matched to a gene: 13. The CDR3 nucleotides are TGTGCCAGCACCCAGGGGCGCCCTAGCGGGACAGAGACCCAGTACTTC. This sequence encodes CASTQGRPSGTETQYF. Looking up the rest from reference TRBV28 and TRBJ2-5 gives the full variable domain: DVKVTQSSRYLVKRTGEKVFLECVQDMDHENMFWYRQDPGLGLRLIYFSYDVKMKEKGDIPEGYSVSREKKERFSLILESASTNQTSMYLCASTQGRPSGTETQYFGPGTRLLVL.

The rearrangement links TRBV28 to TRBJ1-4, with a possible D match to TRBD1 (6 bases). The CDR3 spans 14 residues. V was shortened by 5 bases and J by 5 bases, with 12 bases between the two germline ends. Germline assignment: CDR1 MDHEN and CDR2 SYDVKM. CDR3 bases: TGTGCCAGCAGTGTCGGACAGAGAAATGAAAAACTGTTTTTT. Translating it yields CASSVGQRNEKLFF.

The chain couples TRBV7-6 to TRBJ1-1; 8 positions agree with TRBD1. The CDR3 is made up of 15 amino acids. J was trimmed by 5 bases and V by 5 bases; bases with no gene match: 10. Germline CDR1 is SGHVS and CDR2 is FNYEAQ. Written as DNA, the CDR3 is TGTGCCAGCAGCGCCAGGACAGGGAGAGGGACTGAAGCTTTCTTT. It translates to CASSARTGRGTEAFF.

This rearrangement joins TRBV2 to TRBJ1-4; 7 positions agree with TRBD1. The CDR3 loop spans 15 amino acids. Per the germline V gene, CDR1 is SNHLY and CDR2 is FYNNEI. Losses at the gene ends were 8 bases for V and 4 bases for J; bases not matched to a gene: 10. CDR3 DNA: TGTGCCAGCGGCGACGGGGACAGCATTAATGAAAAACTGTTTTTT. Its protein product is CASGDGDSINEKLFF. The variable domain in full, completed from reference TRBV2 and TRBJ1-4, reads EPEVTQTPSHQVTQMGQEVILRCVPISNHLYFYWYRQILGQKVEFLVSFYNNEISEKSEIFDDQFSVERPDGSNFTLKIRSTKLEDSAMYFCASGDGDSINEKLFFGSGTQLSVL.

This chain connects TRBV30 to TRBJ2-3; possibly TRBD1 for D (5 bases). CDR3 length: 14 amino acids. Germline V lookup: CDR1 GTSNPN, CDR2 SVGIG (reference sequence). The V end lost 1 base, the J end lost 9 bases, and 17 bases lay between the germline ends. The CDR3 DNA is TGTGCCTGGAGTGACCTTAACCAGGGTAAGACGCAGTATTTT. This encodes CAWSDLNQGKTQYF. The full variable domain, in which reference TRBV30 and TRBJ2-3 provide the parts outside the CDR3, is SQTIHQWPATLVQPVGSPLSLECTVEGTSNPNLYWYRQAAGRGLQLLFYSVGIGQISSEVPQNLSASRPQDRQFILSSKKLLLSDSGFYLCAWSDLNQGKTQYFGPGTRLTVL.

The J gene is TRBJ1-1, the V gene TRBV7-2, with 7 bases lining up with TRBD1. The J segment lost 8 bases and the V segment lost 5 bases, leaving 8 bases of the junction unmatched. This CDR3 contains 13 residues. Germline CDR1 reads SGHTA; CDR2 reads FQGNSA. CDR3: CASSPRRQGEAFF. The CDR3 DNA follows: TGTGCCAGCAGCCCACGACGACAGGGCGAAGCTTTCTTT. Drawing the rest from reference TRBV7-2 and TRBJ1-1, the complete variable domain is GAGVSQSPSNKVTEKGKDVELRCDPISGHTALYWYRQSLGQGLEFLIYFQGNSAPDKSGLPSDRFSAERTGGSVSTLTIQRTQQEDSAVYLCASSPRRQGEAFFGQGTRLTVV.

This clone was seen more than once but under ten times. V is TRBV6-5 and J is TRBJ2-7; D is perhaps TRBD1 (5 bases). The CDR3 has 13 residues. Germline V gene lookup returns CDR1 MNHEY and CDR2 SVGAGI. Trimming pared 7 bases from V and 7 bases from J, leaving 17 bases between. The CDR3 is CASTSTVLGEQYF. The DNA for the CDR3 is TGTGCCAGCACCTCGACAGTTCTGGGGGAGCAGTACTTC.

The V call is TRBV27, the J call TRBJ2-7, with 11 bases matching TRBD1. Germline loops: CDR1 MNHEY, CDR2 SMNVEV (reference sequence). V dropped 3 bases and J dropped 7; count of bases not matched to a gene: 8. CDR3 length: 15 amino acids. The CDR3: CASSFIGTGGREQYF. The CDR3 DNA sequence: TGTGCCAGCAGTTTCATCGGGACAGGGGGGAGAGAGCAGTACTTC.

V usage is TRBV6-1 and J usage is TRBJ2-7; 10 bases fit TRBD2. CDR1 and CDR2 from the germline V gene are MNHNS and SASEGT. This CDR3 has 14 amino acids. Germline trimming cut 4 bases from V and 2 bases from J; bases unmatched to any gene: 2. The CDR3 spells CASSVSGGTYEQYF. CDR3 bases: TGTGCCAGCAGTGTTAGCGGGGGGACCTACGAGCAGTACTTC.